This entry lists 16 T cell receptor beta chains sequenced from one sample in a study of early T cells in non-severe SARS-CoV-2 infection. One entry per CDR3 protein, called by TCRdb with MiXCR from the 5' RACE reads. The sample records 25,000 to 35,000 distinct CDR3 sequences, approximately 4.7% being singletons. The sample taken for sequencing was whole blood. These TCRs come from an adult who was a healthcare worker with PCR-confirmed SARS-CoV-2 infection or an uninfected control (not recorded which).

There are many counts of this clonotype. The chain joins TRBV7-9 to TRBJ2-1, with TRBD2 matching over 14 bases. This CDR3 is built from 15 residues. J gave up 10 bases and V 5 bases, and 7 bases lay outside the gene matches. CDR1 and CDR2 (germline): SEHNR, FQNEAQ (reference sequence). CDR3: CASSPGTSGSEEQFF. In nucleotides, the CDR3 is TGTGCCAGCAGCCCGGGGACTAGCGGGAGCGAAGAGCAGTTCTTC.

This clonotype was counted ten times or more. V gene TRBV12-3 or TRBV12-4 combines with J gene TRBJ2-6; the D is unclear. This CDR3 region has 15 residues. V was pared by 5 bases and J by 0 bases, with 8 bases between. The CDR3 DNA is TGTGCCAGCAGTCCGTCAGGCTCTGGGGCCAACGTCCTGACTTTC. Its protein is CASSPSGSGANVLTF.

This clonotype was observed many times. The J gene is TRBJ1-5, the V gene TRBV28, with 9 bases that match TRBD1. Germline V lookup: CDR1 MDHEN, CDR2 SYDVKM. Losses at the gene ends were 8 bases for V and 7 bases for J; bases not matched to a gene: 15. The CDR3 is made up of 16 amino acids. The CDR3 DNA reads as TGTGCCAGCGGGCCGTTAGGGACAGGGAGAGGCCAGCCCCAGCATTTT. It codes for CASGPLGTGRGQPQHF. The full variable domain, completed using reference TRBV28 and TRBJ1-5, is DVKVTQSSRYLVKRTGEKVFLECVQDMDHENMFWYRQDPGLGLRLIYFSYDVKMKEKGDIPEGYSVSREKKERFSLILESASTNQTSMYLCASGPLGTGRGQPQHFGDGTRLSIL.

This clonotype was counted ten times or more. The genes are TRBV2 and TRBJ2-2; 10 bases map to TRBD1. With V trimmed by 6 bases and J by 5 bases, 6 bases remained unmatched. This CDR3 is built from 15 residues. The germline CDR1 and CDR2 sequences are SNHLY and FYNNEI. The DNA for the CDR3 is TGTGCCAGCAGAGTGAGGACAGGGGGTACCGGGGAGCTGTTTTTT. It is translated as CASRVRTGGTGELFF.

In its sample, this clonotype was seen many times. V and J are TRBV11-2 and TRBJ2-1; tentatively, D is TRBD1 (5 bases). The germline V and J ends were trimmed by 4 bases and 9 bases, with 13 bases remaining between them. Germline V gene sequence: CDR1 SGHAT, CDR2 FQNNGV. This CDR3 spans 13 amino acids. The CDR3 DNA sequence: TGTGCCAGCAGCTCACAGGTCGGATCTGAGCAGTTCTTC. It encodes CASSSQVGSEQFF.

This clonotype was counted many times. The chain employs TRBV12-3 or TRBV12-4 and TRBJ2-3, with no clear D. CDR3 length: 12 residues. V lost 6 bases and J 3 bases, leaving 7 bases between the germline ends. CDR3 DNA: TGTGCCAGCAGCATTGGAACAGATACGCAGTATTTT. Protein: CASSIGTDTQYF.

This clonotype has a handful of counts. The rearrangement uses TRBV14 and TRBJ2-5; D gene ambiguous. The germline CDR1 and CDR2 sequences are SGHDN and FVKESK. The CDR3 totals 14 residues. The V end was cut by 0 bases, the J end by 3 bases, with 8 bases between. CDR3 sequence (DNA): TGTGCCAGCAGCCAAGAGGTTGGTGAAGAGACCCAGTACTTC. It codes for CASSQEVGEETQYF.

This clonotype was picked up many times. The DNA for the CDR3 is TGTGCCAGCAGCTCCGGACTAGCTAATGGCGGGGAGCTGTTTTTT. Residues: CASSSGLANGGELFF. This sequence joins TRBV7-2 and TRBJ2-2; 8 nucleotides align to TRBD2. This CDR3 contains 15 residues. CDR1 SGHTA and CDR2 FQGNSA come from the germline V gene. With 4 bases clipped from V and 7 bases from J, the junction kept 8 bases outside the gene matches.

In its sample, this clonotype was seen many times. V is TRBV20-1 and J is TRBJ1-1, with a possible D match to TRBD1 (6 bases). The CDR3 totals 15 residues. CDR1 is DFQATT, CDR2 SNEGSKA, per germline (reference sequence). V lost 0 bases and J 1 base, leaving 12 bases between the germline ends. CDR3 sequence: CSARDGGRGNTEAFF. CDR3 DNA: TGCAGTGCTAGAGATGGCGGCAGGGGGAACACTGAAGCTTTCTTT.

Many counts were recorded for this clonotype. The CDR3 is CAWSHGNEQFF. The CDR3, as DNA: TGTGCCTGGAGCCACGGCAATGAGCAGTTCTTC. V usage is TRBV30 and J usage is TRBJ2-1; D call uncertain. V lost 3 bases and J 6 bases, leaving 6 bases between the germline ends. From germline, CDR1 is GTSNPN and CDR2 SVGIG (reference sequence). This CDR3 is 11 amino acids long.

This clonotype was observed many times. The chain carries TRBV6-1 and TRBJ2-3, with 8 positions matching TRBD2. With 6 bases clipped from V and 6 bases from J, the junction kept 11 bases outside the gene matches. The CDR3 runs to 15 residues. Germline CDR1 MNHNS, CDR2 SASEGT. The CDR3 DNA reads as TGTGCCAGCAGCTTACGGGGGGGCTCCCGGGATACGCAGTATTTT. Translating it yields CASSLRGGSRDTQYF.

This clonotype was observed a few times. The chain carries TRBV28 and TRBJ1-2, with 8 bases aligning to TRBD1. This CDR3 has 13 amino acids. Trimming took 6 bases from V and 4 from J; bases not matched to a gene: 4. Germline CDR1 is MDHEN and CDR2 is SYDVKM. The CDR3 is CASRAGGAYGYTF. For the CDR3, the DNA is TGTGCCAGCAGGGCAGGGGGCGCCTATGGCTACACCTTC.

This clonotype was counted many times. This CDR3 is CASSSDPKTQYF. The DNA for the CDR3 is TGTGCCAGCAGTTCGGACCCGAAAACGCAGTATTTT. The V and J genes are TRBV6-6 and TRBJ2-3; D gene ambiguous. The CDR3 has 12 amino acids. V lost 4 bases to trimming and J lost 9 bases, with 11 bases between them. Germline assignment: CDR1 MNHNY and CDR2 SVGAGI (reference sequence).

This clonotype is categorized as medium-sized. This chain connects TRBV29-1 to TRBJ2-2; a possible D gene is TRBD2 (5 bases). Germline-derived CDR1 and CDR2 are SQVTM and ANQGSEA. Trimming pared 7 bases from V and 7 bases from J, leaving 16 bases between. CDR3 length: 13 residues. The CDR3 sequence is CSATAEGSGELFF. The DNA for the CDR3 is TGCAGCGCAACTGCCGAGGGAAGCGGGGAGCTGTTTTTT.

The chain links TRBV5-1 to TRBJ1-6, with D unresolved. V was pared by 0 bases and J by 5 bases, with 9 bases between. Germline CDR1 SGHRS, CDR2 YFSETQ. The CDR3 extends over 15 amino acids. CDR3 DNA sequence: TGCGCCAGCAGCTTGGTAGGGCCCAATAATTCACCCCTCCACTTT. It codes for CASSLVGPNNSPLHF. The complete variable domain, with remaining parts taken from reference TRBV5-1 and TRBJ1-6, reads KAGVTQTPRYLIKTRGQQVTLSCSPISGHRSVSWYQQTPGQGLQFLFEYFSETQRNKGNFPGRFSGRQFSNSRSEMNVSTLELGDSALYLCASSLVGPNNSPLHFGNGTRLTVT.

J is TRBJ2-3 and V is TRBV10-2, with D possibly matching TRBD2 (7 bases). The V gene's germline CDR1 is WSHSY and CDR2 SAAADI. Trimming shortened V by 0 bases and J by 2 bases, and 15 bases separated the two germline ends. The CDR3 has 17 residues. The CDR3 loop reads CASSESALGGLTDTQYF. The CDR3 coding sequence is TGCGCCAGCAGTGAGTCGGCCCTGGGGGGGCTCACAGATACGCAGTATTTT.